This T cell receptor beta chain was documented in a study of cytomegalovirus exposure and HLA in healthy donors. Across the whole study: Inside one of the first data releases sat around 86 million unique TCRs taken from HLA-typed donors.

The PCR had 60 Vbeta and 13 Jbeta primers. Clones were read by immunoSEQ multiplex PCR, and TCRdb kept only the in-frame ones, dropping some. The table has fewer than 120,000 clones, over 60% seen once; the top ten hold around 2.9%. About this clone: Its antigen is not identified.

Findings of the study overall: Among donors in an Asian-associated ancestry cluster, a later analysis reportedly found fewer N-insertions than the approximately 700-donor mean.

The CDR3 extends over 16 amino acids. J gave up 9 bases and V 1 base, and 12 bases lay outside the gene matches. Germline CDR1 reads SGHDN; CDR2 reads FVKESK. The chain is built from TRBV14 and TRBJ2-1, with TRBD2 matching over 7 bases. The sequence was obtained from a woman aged 60-75 years in good health and CMV-seropositive. The sequenced sample consisted of PBMCs. CDR3 sequence reads: CASSQGWGRASVEQFF. The DNA for the CDR3 is TGTGCCAGCAGCCAAGGTTGGGGGAGGGCGTCGGTTGAGCAGTTCTTC.